This entry lists 21 T cell receptor beta chains sequenced from one sample in a study of blood T cell repertoires in COVID-19. Measured with immunoSEQ multiplex PCR; TCRdb has only the in-frame clones, and not every one. Of 250,000 to 300,000 clones in the sample, around 86% were seen once. Material: PBMCs or T cells enriched from blood (not recorded which). These receptors were collected from a woman in her thirties or forties who had recovered from COVID-19.

This sequence joins TRBV27 and TRBJ1-4, with 7 bases lining up with TRBD1. Per germline, CDR1 MNHEY and CDR2 SMNVEV (reference sequence). The V segment lost 6 bases and the J segment 4 bases; nucleotides outside the gene matches: 11. This CDR3 comprises 16 residues. Here the CDR3 reads CASRQPGTDLNEKLFF. In DNA, the CDR3 is TGTGCCAGCAGACAACCAGGGACAGATCTTAATGAAAAACTGTTTTTT.

The chain uses TRBV9 and TRBJ2-1; TRBD2 matches at 11 bases. The CDR3 spans 16 residues. Germline CDR1 SGDLS, CDR2 YYNGEE. V lost 2 bases and J lost 2; bases outside the gene matches: 3. CDR3 sequence reads: CASSVSGRAPYNEQFF. The CDR3 coding sequence is TGTGCCAGCAGCGTTAGCGGGAGGGCCCCCTACAATGAGCAGTTCTTC.

This clone is a singleton in its sample. V and J are TRBV7-2 and TRBJ1-2; D gene unclear. The CDR3 is 15 residues long. Germline assignment: CDR1 SGHTA and CDR2 FQGNSA. Trimming shortened V by 0 bases and J by 4 bases, and 12 bases separated the two germline ends. For the CDR3, the DNA is TGTGCCAGCAGCTTAGCGAGCGGCGGCCTCTATGGCTACACCTTC. Translation gives CASSLASGGLYGYTF.

The CDR3 DNA is TGCAGCATAATACCCCGGCAGGGGGCGGATGAGCAGTTCTTC. The encoded protein is CSIIPRQGADEQFF. The chain recombines TRBV29-1 with TRBJ2-1; 8 nucleotides agree with TRBD1. In germline, CDR1 is SQVTM, CDR2 ANQGSEA. The trim removed 8 bases at V and 8 bases at J, leaving 14 bases unmatched. The CDR3 length is 14 residues.

V usage is TRBV15 and J usage is TRBJ2-5; D is perhaps TRBD2 (5 bases). CDR1 and CDR2 from the germline V gene are LNHNV and YYDKDF (reference sequence). V was cut by 0 bases and J by 2 bases, with 10 bases left in between. The CDR3 has 15 amino acids. This CDR3 is CATSRDLGGQETQYF. DNA for the CDR3: TGTGCCACCAGCAGAGATCTCGGAGGTCAAGAGACCCAGTACTTC.

This chain joins TRBV7-2 and TRBJ1-5; 8 bases line up with TRBD1. The V and J ends lost 4 bases and 7 bases, in that order; junction bases with no gene match: 3. The length of the CDR3 is 13 residues. Germline V gene sequence: CDR1 SGHTA, CDR2 FQGNSA. The CDR3 here is CASSSQGDQPQHF. The CDR3 coding sequence is TGTGCCAGCAGCTCACAGGGGGACCAGCCCCAGCATTTT.

This chain joins TRBV5-1 and TRBJ1-1, with a tentative D call TRBD1 (6 bases). The CDR3 contains 13 residues. Looked up from germline, CDR1 is SGHRS and CDR2 is YFSETQ. Trimming stripped 9 bases from V and 0 bases from J, with 12 bases between. CDR3 protein: CATSTGVNTEAFF. CDR3 nucleotides: TGCGCCACCTCGACAGGAGTGAACACTGAAGCTTTCTTT.

With respect to this clone: Different DNA sequences within this sample yield the same CDR3. The J gene is TRBJ1-5, the V gene TRBV5-1; D remains ambiguous. Germline CDR1 and CDR2: SGHRS and YFSETQ. V lost 0 bases to trimming and J lost 4 bases, with 5 bases between them. This CDR3 is built from 13 residues. CDR3 amino acids: CASSLGQNQPQHF. The CDR3 DNA sequence: TGCGCCAGCAGCTTGGGACAAAATCAGCCCCAGCATTTT.

The chain combines TRBV7-2 with TRBJ1-1; D remains unclear. Germline-derived CDR1 and CDR2 are SGHTA and FQGNSA. V gave up 5 bases and J gave up 3 bases, with 10 bases separating them. This CDR3 is 13 amino acids long. The CDR3 bases are TGTGCCAGCAGCCCTCGGAGGTACACTGAAGCTTTCTTT. As protein: CASSPRRYTEAFF.

This chain connects TRBV18 to TRBJ2-2; weak D call: TRBD1 (6 bases). The V end lost 3 bases, the J end lost 0 bases, and 8 bases lay between the germline ends. This CDR3 has 15 amino acids. The germline V gene has CDR1 KGHSH and CDR2 LQKENI. The CDR3 reads CASSPDSANTGELFF. The CDR3 region has the DNA TGTGCCAGCTCACCGGACAGTGCGAACACCGGGGAGCTGTTTTTT.

The V call is TRBV21-1, the J call TRBJ1-5; TRBD1, the table's D call, was not compared with the DNA. TRBV21-1 is a pseudogene locus. This CDR3 comprises 20 residues. CDR3 amino acids: CASSTTRQGSGASSNQPQHF. CDR3 bases: TGTGCCAGCAGCACGACTCGACAGGGTTCAGGCGCGTCGAGCAATCAGCCCCAGCATTTT.

This chain uses TRBV5-6 with TRBJ1-4; D is possibly TRBD1 (5 bases). Trimming shortened V by 1 base and J by 8 bases, and 21 bases separated the two germline ends. From germline, CDR1 is SGHDT and CDR2 YYEEEE. The CDR3 is 17 residues long. The DNA of the CDR3 is TGTGCCAGCAGCTTGACCGGGGACTTGTCCCATTTGGAAAAACTGTTTTTT. Protein: CASSLTGDLSHLEKLFF.

This chain joins TRBV20-1 and TRBJ2-7; D may be TRBD1 (5 bases). This CDR3 contains 14 residues. Germline CDR1 and CDR2: DFQATT and SNEGSKA (reference sequence). With 3 bases removed from V and 1 base from J, the gap between germline ends came to 13 bases. CDR3 in amino acids: CSASPWGVSYEQYF. Here the CDR3 DNA reads TGCAGTGCTAGTCCCTGGGGCGTTTCCTACGAGCAGTACTTC.

This clone was observed once. The chain is built from TRBV19 and TRBJ1-5; perhaps TRBD1 as D (5 bases). The V gene lost 5 bases and the J gene lost 2 bases, with 13 bases spanning the gap. CDR1 LNHDA and CDR2 SQIVND come from the germline V gene (reference sequence). CDR3 length equals 15 residues. CDR3: CASSPGRAGNQPQHF. The DNA of the CDR3 is TGTGCCAGTAGTCCAGGCAGGGCGGGCAATCAGCCCCAGCATTTT.

The chain recombines TRBV27 with TRBJ2-3, with TRBD1 identical over 7 bases. With V trimmed by 4 bases and J by 6 bases, 7 bases remained unmatched. From germline, CDR1 is MNHEY and CDR2 SMNVEV (reference sequence). This CDR3 has 14 amino acids. The CDR3 region is CASSWTGSWDTQYF. DNA for the CDR3: TGTGCCAGCAGTTGGACAGGTTCATGGGATACGCAGTATTTT.

The chain employs TRBV11-2 and TRBJ2-1; 8 bases line up with TRBD2. Trimming at V came to 4 bases and at J to 10 bases, leaving 18 bases not matched to a gene. Germline V gives CDR1 SGHAT, CDR2 FQNNGV. The length of the CDR3 is 17 residues. This CDR3 reads CASSSNPIAGSPGEQFF. CDR3 DNA sequence: TGTGCCAGCAGCTCAAACCCAATAGCGGGATCGCCGGGCGAGCAGTTCTTC.

This clone was recorded only once. The chain links TRBV9 to TRBJ1-2; 9 nucleotides line up with TRBD1. The CDR3 length is 13 residues. Germline CDR1 is SGDLS and CDR2 is YYNGEE. V lost 3 bases, J lost 5 bases, and 2 bases stayed unmatched. The CDR3 DNA is TGTGCCAGCAGCGCACAGGGGGCTTATGGCTACACCTTC. This translates into CASSAQGAYGYTF.

V is TRBV5-6 and J is TRBJ2-2; possible D gene TRBD1, 5 bases. CDR3 length: 15 residues. Germline CDR1 and CDR2: SGHDT and YYEEEE. Trimming shortened V by 2 bases and J by 3 bases, and 11 bases separated the two germline ends. The CDR3 is CASSLGQGYTGELFF. The DNA of the CDR3 is TGTGCCAGCAGCTTAGGGCAGGGCTACACCGGGGAGCTGTTTTTT.

The chain recombines TRBV10-3 with TRBJ1-1; D ambiguous. The CDR3 has 13 residues. Looked up from germline, CDR1 is ENHRY and CDR2 is SYGVKD. Trimming cost V 3 bases and J 1 base, with 6 bases left between them. The CDR3 spells CAISDGRNTEAFF. Written as DNA, the CDR3 is TGTGCCATCAGTGATGGGCGGAACACTGAAGCTTTCTTT.

The chain recombines TRBV5-8 with TRBJ2-7; TRBD1 agrees at 7 bases. This CDR3 contains 15 residues. CDR1 and CDR2 (germline): SGHTS, YDEGEE. V lost 4 bases, J lost 2 bases, and 9 bases stayed unmatched. The CDR3 DNA sequence: TGTGCCAGCAGCATTAACAGGGGCAGGGCCTACGAGCAGTACTTC. Its translation is CASSINRGRAYEQYF.

The chain links TRBV5-1 to TRBJ2-2; no reliable D call. V was shortened by 0 bases and J by 2 bases, with 11 bases between the two germline ends. In germline, CDR1 is SGHRS, CDR2 YFSETQ. The CDR3 spans 16 residues. This CDR3 is CASSLAGLTNTGELFF. The CDR3 coding sequence is TGCGCCAGCAGCTTGGCCGGTCTTACCAACACCGGGGAGCTGTTTTTT.